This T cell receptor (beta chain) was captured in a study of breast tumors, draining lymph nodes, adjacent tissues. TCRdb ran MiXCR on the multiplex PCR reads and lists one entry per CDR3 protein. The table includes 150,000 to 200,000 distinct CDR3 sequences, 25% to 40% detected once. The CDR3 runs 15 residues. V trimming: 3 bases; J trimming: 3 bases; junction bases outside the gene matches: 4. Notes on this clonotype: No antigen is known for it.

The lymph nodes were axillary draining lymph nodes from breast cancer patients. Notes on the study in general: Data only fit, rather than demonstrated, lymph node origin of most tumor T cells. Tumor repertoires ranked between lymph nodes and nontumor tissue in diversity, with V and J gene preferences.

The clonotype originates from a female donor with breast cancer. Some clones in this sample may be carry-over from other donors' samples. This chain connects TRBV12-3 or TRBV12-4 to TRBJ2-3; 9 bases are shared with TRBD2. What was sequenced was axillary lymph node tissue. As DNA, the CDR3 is TGTGCCAGCAGTTTGGAGCGGGGGGAAACAGATACGCAGTATTTT. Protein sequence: CASSLERGETDTQYF.